This T cell receptor (beta chain) was recovered during a study of T cell responses to AZD1222 COVID-19 vaccine. Study-level results: Two doses of AZD1222 preceded a rise in Spike-specific TCR breadth and depth. Clonal diversity may have been underestimated in mostly white British donors.

A note on this clone: Its specificity is unknown.

Produced via immunoSEQ multiplex PCR; TCRdb's table is partial and in-frame only. In the table there are some 180,000 clones, roughly 91% of which are singletons. The trim removed 4 bases at V and 4 bases at J, leaving 17 bases unmatched. This CDR3 is built from 20 residues. Germline V lookup: CDR1 LNHDA, CDR2 SQIVND (reference sequence). The chain has TRBV19 and TRBJ2-1; 12 bases fit TRBD2. This clonotype was sampled from an adult who received the AZD1222 COVID-19 vaccine. Source: peripheral blood, taken 28 days after the second AZD1222 dose. The CDR3 reads CASSTPDRWTSGIFYNEQFF. Written as DNA, the CDR3 is TGTGCCAGTAGTACCCCTGACAGATGGACTAGCGGGATTTTTTACAATGAGCAGTTCTTC.